The rows below give T cell receptor beta chains drawn from one sample of a study of blood T cell repertoires in COVID-19. Some clones are missing from TCRdb's copy, which holds only in-frame ones; the method was immunoSEQ multiplex PCR. The data show about 240,000 clones, about 89% seen once. The sample comprised PBMCs or T cells enriched from blood (not recorded which). The source of these receptors is a woman aged 25 to 39 who had recovered from COVID-19. Both conserved end residues are part of each CDR3. D genes are given only for firm matches. Only part of the rows carry a size: once, few, many, or a class if the clone is expanded.

D gene | J gene | V gene | clone size | CDR3 protein | CDR3 DNA
TRBD2 | TRBJ2-7 | TRBV4-1 | - | CASSPGTSGRPSYEQYF | TGCGCCAGCAGCCCCGGGACTAGCGGGAGACCCTCCTACGAGCAGTACTTC
TRBD1 | TRBJ1-1 | TRBV6-5 | - | CASSYFGQGNTEAFF | TGTGCCAGCAGTTACTTTGGACAGGGGAACACTGAAGCTTTCTTT
TRBD2 | TRBJ2-6 | TRBV6-2/TRBV6-3 | - | CASSYLAGAGANVLTF | TGTGCCAGCAGTTACCTAGCGGGAGCTGGGGCCAACGTCCTGACTTTC
- | TRBJ1-5 | TRBV7-9 | - | CASSLGGRGLYSNQPQHF | TGTGCCAGCAGCTTAGGGGGCAGGGGACTATATAGCAATCAGCCCCAGCATTTT
- | TRBJ2-5 | TRBV7-9 | - | CASSRESRETQYF | TGTGCCAGCAGCCGAGAGTCCCGGGAGACCCAGTACTTC
TRBD1 | TRBJ1-1 | TRBV29-1 | - | CSVEETGSNTEAFF | TGCAGCGTTGAAGAGACAGGGTCGAACACTGAAGCTTTCTTT
- | TRBJ2-1 | TRBV3-1/TRBV3-2 | - | CASSVRRGNLYNEQFF | TGTGCCAGCAGCGTCAGACGGGGGAACCTTTACAATGAGCAGTTCTTC
TRBD1 | TRBJ1-4 | TRBV2 | - | CASSRDRVLWNEKLFF | TGTGCCAGCAGTAGGGACAGGGTACTATGGAATGAAAAACTGTTTTTT
- | TRBJ1-2 | TRBV27 | - | CASSLGGRGTGGYTF | TGTGCCAGCAGTTTGGGGGGTCGGGGAACGGGTGGCTACACCTTC
TRBD2 | TRBJ2-3 | TRBV6-4 | - | CASSDPGLPTDTQYF | TGTGCCAGCAGTGACCCGGGACTACCCACAGATACGCAGTATTTT
- | TRBJ1-5 | TRBV19 | - | CASSIEGAGSNQPQHF | TGTGCCAGTAGTATAGAGGGAGCGGGGAGCAATCAGCCCCAGCATTTT
- | TRBJ1-1 | TRBV19 | - | CASSIGGFTEAFF | TGTGCCAGTAGTATAGGAGGGTTCACTGAAGCTTTCTTT
TRBD1 | TRBJ1-5 | TRBV19 | - | CASSLGQGYQPQHF | TGTGCCAGTAGCCTCGGACAGGGATATCAGCCCCAGCATTTT
- | TRBJ1-2 | TRBV12-3/TRBV12-4 | - | CASSLVANYGYTF | TGTGCCAGCAGTTTGGTAGCTAACTATGGCTACACCTTC
TRBD1 | TRBJ1-1 | TRBV27 | few | CASSKYRGLGTEAFF | TGTGCCAGCAGTAAATACAGGGGGCTAGGCACTGAAGCTTTCTTT
- | TRBJ1-5 | TRBV28 | - | CASLPPGEHQPQHF | TGTGCCAGCCTCCCCCCTGGAGAGCATCAGCCCCAGCATTTT
TRBD1 | TRBJ1-4 | TRBV28 | - | CASSFRTGRNEKLFF | TGTGCCAGCAGTTTCCGGACAGGCCGTAATGAAAAACTGTTTTTT
- | TRBJ1-2 | TRBV18 | - | CASSPGQRTLFYGYTF | TGTGCCAGCTCGCCCGGACAGCGCACGCTATTTTATGGCTACACCTTC
- | TRBJ1-2 | TRBV7-8 | - | CASSDRRRDGYTF | TGTGCCAGCAGCGATCGACGGAGAGATGGCTACACCTTC